This TCR beta chain appears in the sequencing data of a study of cytomegalovirus exposure and HLA in healthy donors. Whole-study context: A preliminary data release comprised about 85 million unique TCRs obtained from HLA-typed donors. Study observations and caveats: According to reports, the classifier identified cytomegalovirus status with high specificity and sensitivity. A later analysis reported that several of the most significant clusters appeared to be linked to common viral pathogens, among them Epstein-Barr virus. In a later analysis, a missense DCLRE1C variant was linked to TCR beta V- and J-gene trimming.

With regard to this clone: Its target is unknown.

Primers included in the PCR were 60 Vbeta and 13 Jbeta primers. Libraries were prepared by immunoSEQ multiplex PCR; TCRdb keeps only in-frame clonotypes and omits some of them. Of fewer than 200,000 clones listed, over 75% were seen once; the top ten hold roughly 5.8%. The CDR3 runs 15 residues. Trimming stripped 8 bases from V and 1 base from J, with 15 bases between. In germline, CDR1 is SNHLY, CDR2 FYNNEI. The source material was PBMCs. The chain couples TRBV2 to TRBJ1-5; D is perhaps TRBD1 (5 bases). This sequence originates from a man aged 40-49 years in good health and CMV-seropositive. The CDR3 spells CASLRTPGSNQPQHF. The CDR3 nucleotides read TGTGCCAGCCTTAGGACACCAGGGAGCAATCAGCCCCAGCATTTT.